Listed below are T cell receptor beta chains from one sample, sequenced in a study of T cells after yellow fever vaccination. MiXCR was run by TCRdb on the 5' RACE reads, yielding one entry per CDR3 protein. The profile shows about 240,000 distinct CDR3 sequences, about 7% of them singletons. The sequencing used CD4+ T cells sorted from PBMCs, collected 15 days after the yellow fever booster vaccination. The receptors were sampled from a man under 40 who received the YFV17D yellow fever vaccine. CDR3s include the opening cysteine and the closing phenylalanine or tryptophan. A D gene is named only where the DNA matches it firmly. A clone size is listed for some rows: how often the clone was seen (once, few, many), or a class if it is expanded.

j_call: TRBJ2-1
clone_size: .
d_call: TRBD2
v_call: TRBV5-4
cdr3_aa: CASSSGERGSYNEQFF
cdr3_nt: TGTGCCAGCAGCTCTGGGGAGCGGGGATCCTACAATGAGCAGTTCTTC

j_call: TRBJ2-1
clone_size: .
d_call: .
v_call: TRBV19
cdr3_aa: CASSTSWASYNEQFF
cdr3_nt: TGTGCCAGTAGTACCTCCTGGGCCTCCTACAATGAGCAGTTCTTC

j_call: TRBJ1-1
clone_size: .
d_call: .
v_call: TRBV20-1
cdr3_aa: CSARGGQAPGRSEAFF
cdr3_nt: TGCAGTGCTAGAGGAGGGCAGGCCCCCGGGCGATCTGAAGCTTTCTTT

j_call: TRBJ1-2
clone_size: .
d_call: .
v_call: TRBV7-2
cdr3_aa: CASSLAQALRYTF
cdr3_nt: TGTGCCAGCAGCTTAGCACAGGCCCTTAGGTACACCTTC

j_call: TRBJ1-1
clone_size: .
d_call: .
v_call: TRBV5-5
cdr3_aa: CASSLDLLPPRGTEAFF
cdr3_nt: TGTGCCAGCAGCTTGGACCTACTGCCTCCTAGAGGCACTGAAGCTTTCTTT

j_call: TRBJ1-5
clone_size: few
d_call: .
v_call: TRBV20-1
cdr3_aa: CSAGQGSGNQPQHF
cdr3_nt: TGCAGTGCCGGGCAGGGGTCGGGCAATCAGCCCCAGCATTTT

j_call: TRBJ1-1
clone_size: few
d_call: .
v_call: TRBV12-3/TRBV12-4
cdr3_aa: CASLEGVLNTEAFF
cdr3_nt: TGTGCCAGTCTAGAGGGGGTCCTGAACACTGAAGCTTTCTTT

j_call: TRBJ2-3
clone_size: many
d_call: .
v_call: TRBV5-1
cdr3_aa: CASAGLPTDTQYF
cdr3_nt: TGCGCCAGCGCCGGACTTCCCACAGATACGCAGTATTTT

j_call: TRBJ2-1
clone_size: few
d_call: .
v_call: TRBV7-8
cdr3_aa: CASSLRDTPVRYYNEQFF
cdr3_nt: TGTGCCAGCAGCCTCCGGGACACGCCGGTTCGATACTACAATGAGCAGTTCTTC

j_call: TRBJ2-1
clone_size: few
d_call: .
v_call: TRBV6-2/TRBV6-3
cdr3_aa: CASSYSNIGRALF
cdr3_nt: TGTGCCAGCAGTTACTCGAATATAGGTCGTGCCCTTTTC

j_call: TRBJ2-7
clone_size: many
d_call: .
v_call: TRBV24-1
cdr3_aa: CATGGENSYEQYF
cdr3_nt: TGTGCCACCGGAGGCGAGAACTCCTACGAGCAGTACTTC

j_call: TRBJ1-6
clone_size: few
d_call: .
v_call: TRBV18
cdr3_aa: CASSPHYDSPLHF
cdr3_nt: TGTGCCAGCTCACCACATTATGATTCACCCCTCCACTTT

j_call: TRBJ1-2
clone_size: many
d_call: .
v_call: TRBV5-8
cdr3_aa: CASIYKGGDGYTF
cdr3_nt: TGTGCCAGTATCTATAAGGGAGGGGATGGCTACACCTTC

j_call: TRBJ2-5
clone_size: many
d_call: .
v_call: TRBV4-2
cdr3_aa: CASSQAGAEETQYF
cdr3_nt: TGTGCCAGCAGCCAAGCGGGAGCGGAAGAGACCCAGTACTTC

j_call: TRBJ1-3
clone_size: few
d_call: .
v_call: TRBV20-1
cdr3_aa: CSAGLQYTIYF
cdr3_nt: TGCAGTGCTGGATTACAATACACCATATATTTT

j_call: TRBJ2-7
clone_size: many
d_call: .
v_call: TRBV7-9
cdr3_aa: CASSLGGAEQYF
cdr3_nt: TGTGCCAGCAGCTTGGGGGGAGCGGAGCAGTACTTC

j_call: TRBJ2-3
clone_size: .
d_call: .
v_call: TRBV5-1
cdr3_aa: CASSSGTVTDTQYF
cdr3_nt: TGCGCCAGCAGCTCCGGGACGGTCACAGATACGCAGTATTTT

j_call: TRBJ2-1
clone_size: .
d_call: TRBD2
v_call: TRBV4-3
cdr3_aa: CASSQDPSGGSYNEQFF
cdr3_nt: TGCGCCAGCAGCCAAGATCCTAGCGGGGGCTCCTACAATGAGCAGTTCTTC

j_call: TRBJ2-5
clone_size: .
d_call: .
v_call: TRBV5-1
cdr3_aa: CASSEQGAETQYF
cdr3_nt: TGCGCCAGCAGCGAGCAGGGCGCAGAGACCCAGTACTTC

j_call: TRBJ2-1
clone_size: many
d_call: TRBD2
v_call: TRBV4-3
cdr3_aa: CASSPVLVAGGEQFF
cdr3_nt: TGCGCCAGCAGCCCCGTATTGGTAGCGGGAGGTGAGCAGTTCTTC

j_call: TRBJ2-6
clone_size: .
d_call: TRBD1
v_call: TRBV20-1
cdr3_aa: CCPWGQGKSSGANVLTF
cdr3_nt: TGCTGCCCCTGGGGACAGGGAAAGAGCTCTGGGGCCAACGTCCTGACTTTC

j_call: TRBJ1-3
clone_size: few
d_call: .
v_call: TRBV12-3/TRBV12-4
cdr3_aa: CASSEQKSPGNTIYF
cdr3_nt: TGTGCCAGCAGCGAACAGAAGTCCCCTGGAAACACCATATATTTT

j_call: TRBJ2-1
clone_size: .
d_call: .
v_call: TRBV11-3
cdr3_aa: CASSDYYNEQFF
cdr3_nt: TGTGCCAGCAGCGACTATTACAATGAGCAGTTCTTC

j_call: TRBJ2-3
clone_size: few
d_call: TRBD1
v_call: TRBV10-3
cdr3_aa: CAIKSDRGADTQYF
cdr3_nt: TGTGCCATCAAGTCGGACAGGGGTGCAGATACGCAGTATTTT

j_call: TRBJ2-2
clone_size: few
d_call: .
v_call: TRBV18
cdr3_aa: CASSRSSNTGELFF
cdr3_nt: TGTGCCAGCTCACGTTCTTCTAACACCGGGGAGCTGTTTTTT

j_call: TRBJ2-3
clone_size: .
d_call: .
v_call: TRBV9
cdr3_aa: CASSDREGTDTQYF
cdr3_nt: TGTGCCAGCAGCGATCGCGAGGGTACAGATACGCAGTATTTT

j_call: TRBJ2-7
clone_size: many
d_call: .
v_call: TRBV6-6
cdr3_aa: CASSVEYEQYF
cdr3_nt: TGTGCCAGCAGCGTGGAATACGAGCAGTACTTC

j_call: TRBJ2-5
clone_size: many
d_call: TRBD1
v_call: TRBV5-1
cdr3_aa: CASSKGQRPEETQYF
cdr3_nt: TGCGCCAGCAGCAAGGGACAGCGACCAGAAGAGACCCAGTACTTC

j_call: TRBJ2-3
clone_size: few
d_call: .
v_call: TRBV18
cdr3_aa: CASSTWEGTDTQYF
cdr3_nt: TGTGCCAGCTCGACCTGGGAGGGCACAGATACGCAGTATTTT

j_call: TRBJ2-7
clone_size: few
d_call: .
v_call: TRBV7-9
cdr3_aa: CASSLPRTSSYEQYF
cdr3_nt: TGTGCCAGCAGCTTACCCCGTACCTCCTCCTACGAGCAGTACTTC

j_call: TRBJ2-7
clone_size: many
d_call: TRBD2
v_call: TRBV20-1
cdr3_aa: CSAPLASGNNEQYF
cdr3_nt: TGCAGTGCTCCGCTTGCTAGCGGGAACAACGAGCAGTACTTC

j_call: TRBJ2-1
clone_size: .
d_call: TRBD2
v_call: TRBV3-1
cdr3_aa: CASSTGLAGVGQFF
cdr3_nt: TGTGCCAGCAGCACGGGACTAGCGGGAGTGGGCCAGTTCTTC

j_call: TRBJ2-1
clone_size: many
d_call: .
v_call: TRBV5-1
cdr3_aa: CASSLEYHEQFF
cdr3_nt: TGCGCCAGCAGCTTGGAGTATCATGAGCAGTTCTTC

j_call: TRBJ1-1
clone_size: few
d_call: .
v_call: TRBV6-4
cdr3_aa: CASSEQGEDEAFF
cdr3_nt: TGTGCCAGCAGTGAACAGGGAGAGGATGAAGCTTTCTTT

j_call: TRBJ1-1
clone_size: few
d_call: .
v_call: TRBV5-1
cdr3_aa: CASSLAGGSGTEAFF
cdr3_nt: TGCGCCAGCAGCTTGGCGGGGGGGTCGGGGACTGAAGCTTTCTTT

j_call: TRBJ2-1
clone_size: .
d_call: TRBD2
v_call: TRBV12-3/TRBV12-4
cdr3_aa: CASPFITSGRLGEQFF
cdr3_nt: TGTGCCAGCCCCTTCATCACTAGCGGGAGATTAGGCGAGCAGTTCTTC

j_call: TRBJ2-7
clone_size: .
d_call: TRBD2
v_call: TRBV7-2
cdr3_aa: CASSLRGRVGYEQYF
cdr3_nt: TGTGCCAGCAGCTTACGGGGGAGGGTGGGCTACGAGCAGTACTTC

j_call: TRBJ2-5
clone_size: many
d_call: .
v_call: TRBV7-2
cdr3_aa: CASIPPGIQETQYF
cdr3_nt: TGTGCCAGCATCCCGCCGGGAATTCAAGAGACCCAGTACTTC

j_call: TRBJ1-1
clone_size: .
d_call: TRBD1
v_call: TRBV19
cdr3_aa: CASTFRQGWTEAFF
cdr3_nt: TGTGCCAGTACCTTCAGACAGGGTTGGACTGAAGCTTTCTTT